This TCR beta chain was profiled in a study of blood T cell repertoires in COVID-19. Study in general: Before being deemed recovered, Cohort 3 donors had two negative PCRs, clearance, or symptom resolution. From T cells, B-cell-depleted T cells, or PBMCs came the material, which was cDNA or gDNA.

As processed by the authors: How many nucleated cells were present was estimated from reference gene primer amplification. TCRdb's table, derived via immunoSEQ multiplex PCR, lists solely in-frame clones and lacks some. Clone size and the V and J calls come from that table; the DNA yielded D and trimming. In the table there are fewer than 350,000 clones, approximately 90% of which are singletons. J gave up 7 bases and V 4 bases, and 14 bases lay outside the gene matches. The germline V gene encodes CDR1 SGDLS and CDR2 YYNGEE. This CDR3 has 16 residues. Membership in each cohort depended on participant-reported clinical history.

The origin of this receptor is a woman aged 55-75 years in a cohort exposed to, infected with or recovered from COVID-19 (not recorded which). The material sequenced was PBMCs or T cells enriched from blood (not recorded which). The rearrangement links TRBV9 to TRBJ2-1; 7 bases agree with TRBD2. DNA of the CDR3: TGTGCCAGCAGCTCTCGACTAGCCCCTCTTCCTAATGAGCAGTTCTTC. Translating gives CASSSRLAPLPNEQFF. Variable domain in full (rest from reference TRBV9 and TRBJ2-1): DSGVTQTPKHLITATGQRVTLRCSPRSGDLSVYWYQQSLDQGLQFLIQYYNGEERAKGNILERFSAQQFPDLHSELNLSSLELGDSALYFCASSSRLAPLPNEQFFGPGTRLTVL.